This T cell receptor (beta chain) derives from a study of cytomegalovirus exposure and HLA in healthy donors. For the study at large: Tens of millions of unique TCRs from HLA-typed donors made up an early data release.

PCR primers comprised 60 Vbeta and 13 Jbeta primers. The table came from immunoSEQ multiplex PCR; TCRdb's copy has only in-frame clones and leaves some out. The table has over 150,000 clones, roughly 80% seen once. Findings and limits, study-wide: It was likely that a cluster of highly shared sequence variants was a sequencing artifact. Investigators reported some 150 TCR beta chains as tied to cytomegalovirus. TCR beta V segments were, for the most part, productive about 87% or about 30% of the time in an earlier analysis.

CDR3 length: 14 amino acids. Germline lookup yields CDR1 MGHRA and CDR2 YSYEKL. The junction had 3 bases not matched to a gene; V was cut back by 1 base and J by 6 bases. With regard to this clone: What it binds is unknown.

The sample consisted of PBMCs. This receptor was taken from a young man in good health and CMV-seronegative. J is TRBJ2-1 and V is TRBV4-1; 7 bases fit TRBD2. The CDR3 is CASSQVGGSNEQFF. The CDR3 nucleotides are TGCGCCAGCAGCCAAGTCGGGGGGTCCAATGAGCAGTTCTTC.